This TCR beta chain derives from a study of blood T cell repertoires in COVID-19. CDR1 is SGHAT, CDR2 FQNNGV, per germline. The V segment lost 5 bases and the J segment 2 bases; nucleotides outside the gene matches: 5. The CDR3 has 14 amino acids. Authors' analysis steps: Nucleated cell number was recorded as an estimate derived from reference gene primer amplification. Assay: immunoSEQ multiplex PCR; the TCRdb copy retains only in-frame clones and omits some. V, J and clone size reflect that table, while D and trimming were determined from the DNA. The table shows approximately 210,000 clones, with under 95% occurring only once.

The receptor was isolated from a man younger than 40 with acute or convalescent COVID-19. V usage is TRBV11-2 and J usage is TRBJ2-7, with TRBD2 matching over 8 bases. Material: peripheral blood. The CDR3 sequence: CASSVRLATYEQYF. The CDR3 region has the DNA TGTGCCAGCAGCGTAAGACTAGCGACCTACGAGCAGTACTTC.